A selection of T cell receptor beta chains follows, all from one sample in a study of human T cells and chemical hapten exposure. TCRdb used MiXCR to reprocess the RACE reads, holding one entry per CDR3 protein. The data contain about 54,000 distinct CDR3 sequences, 9.5% to 10% of them singletons. The specimen comprised whole blood, sampled in connection with sensitization to the hapten diphenylcyclopropenone (DPC). These receptors originate from a woman aged 45-65 years with alopecia areata. Some clones in this sample may be carry-over from other donors' samples. Both conserved end residues are part of each CDR3. The order of the fields is V gene, clone size, J gene, D gene, CDR3 protein, CDR3 DNA. The D gene is left open where the match is weak. Only some rows state a clone size, as once, few, many or a class for expanded clones.

V gene: TRBV28; clone size: NA; J gene: TRBJ1-4; D gene: TRBD1; CDR3 protein: CASSSHGGTASEKLFF; CDR3 DNA: TGTGCCAGCAGTTCCCATGGAGGGACAGCCTCGGAAAAACTGTTTTTT
V gene: TRBV20-1; clone size: few; J gene: TRBJ2-7; D gene: TRBD1; CDR3 protein: CSASTRQGRNEQYF; CDR3 DNA: TGCAGTGCTAGTACCAGACAGGGCAGAAACGAGCAGTACTTC
V gene: TRBV4-2; clone size: few; J gene: TRBJ1-5; D gene: NA; CDR3 protein: CASSPQSNQPQHF; CDR3 DNA: TGTGCCAGCAGCCCCCAAAGCAATCAGCCCCAGCATTTT
V gene: TRBV20-1; clone size: few; J gene: TRBJ2-7; D gene: TRBD2; CDR3 protein: CSAPLAGEGSSYEQYF; CDR3 DNA: TGCAGTGCTCCCCTAGCGGGAGAAGGGAGCTCCTACGAGCAGTACTTC
V gene: TRBV3-1; clone size: NA; J gene: TRBJ1-3; D gene: NA; CDR3 protein: CASSQNQGSGNTIYF; CDR3 DNA: TGTGCCAGCAGCCAGAATCAGGGCTCTGGAAACACCATATATTTT
V gene: TRBV11-2; clone size: few; J gene: TRBJ2-1; D gene: TRBD2; CDR3 protein: CASSGRLAGGPSNEQFF; CDR3 DNA: TGTGCCAGCAGCGGAAGACTAGCGGGAGGCCCTTCAAATGAGCAGTTCTTC
V gene: TRBV28; clone size: few; J gene: TRBJ1-1; D gene: NA; CDR3 protein: CASSWRGSEAFF; CDR3 DNA: TGTGCCAGCAGTTGGAGGGGATCTGAAGCTTTCTTT
V gene: TRBV11-2; clone size: few; J gene: TRBJ2-1; D gene: NA; CDR3 protein: CASSSGSSGLNNEQFF; CDR3 DNA: TGTGCCAGCAGCTCCGGATCCAGCGGGCTAAACAATGAGCAGTTCTTC
V gene: TRBV3-1; clone size: NA; J gene: TRBJ2-2; D gene: NA; CDR3 protein: CASSQEGELFF; CDR3 DNA: TGTGCCAGCAGCCAGGAAGGGGAGCTGTTTTTT
V gene: TRBV28; clone size: NA; J gene: TRBJ1-2; D gene: NA; CDR3 protein: CASSLTQASYGYTF; CDR3 DNA: TGTGCCAGCAGTTTAACTCAGGCTTCCTATGGCTACACCTTC
V gene: TRBV18; clone size: NA; J gene: TRBJ2-5; D gene: NA; CDR3 protein: CASSPVSETQYF; CDR3 DNA: TGTGCCAGCTCACCAGTCAGCGAGACCCAGTACTTC
V gene: TRBV18; clone size: NA; J gene: TRBJ2-7; D gene: NA; CDR3 protein: CASSPRGGEQYF; CDR3 DNA: TGTGCCAGCTCACCACGCGGTGGAGAGCAGTACTTC
V gene: TRBV7-2; clone size: few; J gene: TRBJ2-7; D gene: NA; CDR3 protein: CASSPPFTGRSYEQYF; CDR3 DNA: TGTGCCAGCAGCCCCCCTTTTACGGGGAGGTCGTACGAGCAGTACTTC
V gene: TRBV29-1; clone size: many; J gene: TRBJ1-6; D gene: TRBD1; CDR3 protein: CSVAHDRDRGSPLHF; CDR3 DNA: TGCAGCGTCGCCCACGACCGAGACAGGGGATCACCCCTCCACTTT
V gene: TRBV6-2/TRBV6-3; clone size: many; J gene: TRBJ2-1; D gene: NA; CDR3 protein: CASSTWVVKTDEQFF; CDR3 DNA: TGTGCCAGCAGTACCTGGGTCGTTAAAACAGATGAGCAGTTCTTC
V gene: TRBV5-1; clone size: many; J gene: TRBJ1-2; D gene: NA; CDR3 protein: CASSLPGDEYGYTF; CDR3 DNA: TGCGCCAGCAGCTTGCCGGGCGACGAATATGGCTACACCTTC
V gene: TRBV7-9; clone size: many; J gene: TRBJ2-7; D gene: NA; CDR3 protein: CASSLGSQPEQYF; CDR3 DNA: TGTGCCAGCAGCCTCGGGAGTCAACCCGAGCAGTACTTC
V gene: TRBV4-1; clone size: many; J gene: TRBJ2-1; D gene: NA; CDR3 protein: CASSQGVGNEQFF; CDR3 DNA: TGCGCCAGCAGCCAAGGAGTGGGCAATGAGCAGTTCTTC
V gene: TRBV5-1; clone size: few; J gene: TRBJ2-1; D gene: NA; CDR3 protein: CASSLGYQKDEQFF; CDR3 DNA: TGCGCCAGCAGCTTGGGGTATCAAAAGGATGAGCAGTTCTTC
V gene: TRBV11-2; clone size: many; J gene: TRBJ1-4; D gene: NA; CDR3 protein: CASSPGTTTNEKLFF; CDR3 DNA: TGTGCCAGCAGCCCCGGGACAACAACTAATGAAAAACTGTTTTTT
V gene: TRBV6-5; clone size: many; J gene: TRBJ1-3; D gene: NA; CDR3 protein: CASSSGNSGNTIYF; CDR3 DNA: TGTGCCAGCAGCTCAGGGAACTCTGGAAACACCATATATTTT
V gene: TRBV29-1; clone size: NA; J gene: TRBJ2-3; D gene: NA; CDR3 protein: CSVEDLLRGITDTQYF; CDR3 DNA: TGCAGCGTTGAAGATCTTCTCAGGGGTATTACAGATACGCAGTATTTT